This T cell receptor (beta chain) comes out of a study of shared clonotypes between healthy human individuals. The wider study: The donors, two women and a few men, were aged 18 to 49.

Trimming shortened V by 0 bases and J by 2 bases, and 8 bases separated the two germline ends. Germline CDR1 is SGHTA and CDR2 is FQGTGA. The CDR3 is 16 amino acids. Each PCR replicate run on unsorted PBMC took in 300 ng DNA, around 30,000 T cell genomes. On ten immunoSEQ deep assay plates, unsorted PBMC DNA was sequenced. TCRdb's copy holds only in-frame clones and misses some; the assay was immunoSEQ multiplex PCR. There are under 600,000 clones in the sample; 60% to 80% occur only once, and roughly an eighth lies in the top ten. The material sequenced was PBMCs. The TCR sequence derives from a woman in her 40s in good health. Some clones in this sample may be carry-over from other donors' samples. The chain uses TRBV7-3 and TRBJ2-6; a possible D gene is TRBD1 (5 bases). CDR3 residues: CASSLTATAGANVLTF. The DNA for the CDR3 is TGTGCCAGCAGCTTAACTGCGACAGCTGGGGCCAACGTCCTGACTTTC.